The entry below describes one TCR beta chain. TCRdb's copy holds only in-frame clones and misses some; the assay was immunoSEQ multiplex PCR. The sample lists about 70,000 clones, around 93% seen once, with about 2.7% in the top ten. The data belong to a study of control samples from healthy donors and cancer patients. The TCR was taken from a woman aged 25 to 39 in good health. Sample: blood.

In DNA, the CDR3 is TGTGCCAGCAGCTTGTTAGGACAGGCGGGTGGGGTGAACACTGAAGCTTTCTTT. Its translation: CASSLLGQAGGVNTEAFF. V gene TRBV5-6 combines with J gene TRBJ1-1; TRBD1 matches 7 bases. This CDR3 contains 18 residues. V lost 1 base, J lost 0 bases, and 12 bases stayed unmatched. Per germline, CDR1 SGHDT and CDR2 YYEEEE.